These 24 T cell receptor beta chains originate from one sample sequenced in a study of control samples from healthy donors and cancer patients. The method was immunoSEQ multiplex PCR; TCRdb's version includes in-frame clones alone and lacks a portion of them. The sample consists of 200,000 to 250,000 clones, over 90% of them appearing once. The source material was blood. All receptors come from a man in his fifties or sixties in good health.

V and J are TRBV18 and TRBJ1-3; 9 nucleotides line up with TRBD1. Unmatched junction bases numbered 5, after V lost 3 bases and J lost 8 bases. Per the germline V gene, CDR1 is KGHSH and CDR2 is LQKENI. The CDR3 consists of 14 residues. The CDR3, as DNA: TGTGCCAGCTCACCTTGGGACAGGGCTGACACCATATATTTT. Its protein is CASSPWDRADTIYF.

The CDR3 sequence: CATSRGPSSDVYGYTF. CDR3 nucleotide sequence: TGTGCCACCAGCAGAGGTCCATCAAGCGACGTCTATGGCTACACCTTC. The rearrangement links TRBV15 to TRBJ1-2; D call uncertain. The V gene's germline CDR1 is LNHNV and CDR2 YYDKDF (reference sequence). Trimming took 1 base from V and 4 from J, leaving 16 bases between them. The CDR3 has 16 amino acids.

This sequence joins TRBV29-1 and TRBJ1-2, with D possibly TRBD1 on 5 matching bases. From germline, CDR1 is SQVTM and CDR2 ANQGSEA. Trimming pared 2 bases from V and 4 bases from J, leaving 20 bases between. The CDR3 contains 16 residues. The CDR3 sequence: CSVEKDGGGCSYGYTF. As DNA, the CDR3 is TGCAGCGTTGAAAAGGACGGGGGGGGGTGTAGCTATGGCTACACCTTC.

The chain combines TRBV18 with TRBJ1-4, with D perhaps TRBD1 (6 bases). V was cut by 2 bases and J by 7 bases, with 17 bases left in between. Germline V gene lookup returns CDR1 KGHSH and CDR2 LQKENI. The CDR3 is made up of 16 amino acids. The CDR3, as DNA: TGTGCCAGCTCACCATCCATAGCGGGGGCTGGTGAAAAACTGTTTTTT. Its translation is CASSPSIAGAGEKLFF.

The chain combines TRBV19 with TRBJ1-6; D is unclear. From germline, CDR1 is LNHDA and CDR2 SQIVND (reference sequence). The V and J ends lost 10 bases and 0 bases respectively, with 19 bases between them. The CDR3 extends over 17 amino acids. The DNA of the CDR3 is TGTGCCACTACTTCGGCTCATATAGCCTCCTATAATTCACCCCTCCACTTT. Encoded protein: CATTSAHIASYNSPLHF.

In its sample, this clone was seen once. The V gene is TRBV10-3, the J gene TRBJ2-1; D possibly corresponds to TRBD1 (6 bases). This CDR3 has 17 amino acids. Germline CDR1 is ENHRY and CDR2 is SYGVKD. The V gene lost 4 bases and the J gene lost 5 bases, with 21 bases spanning the gap. The CDR3 DNA reads TGTGCCATCAGTGGCTGGACAGTGAGGGACCCACACAATGAGCAGTTCTTC. Residues: CAISGWTVRDPHNEQFF.

The V gene is TRBV7-2, the J gene TRBJ2-3; TRBD2 aligns across 7 bases. Losses at the gene ends were 5 bases for V and 1 base for J; bases not matched to a gene: 15. The CDR3 consists of 18 residues. Germline V lookup: CDR1 SGHTA, CDR2 FQGNSA. CDR3 residues: CASSRSSFVSGGTDTQYF. CDR3 DNA: TGTGCCAGCAGCCGCTCTAGCTTCGTAAGCGGGGGCACAGATACGCAGTATTTT.

The chain is built from TRBV9 and TRBJ2-3, with D possibly being TRBD1 (5 bases). Trimming took 4 bases from V and 4 from J, leaving 22 bases between them. Germline lookup yields CDR1 SGDLS and CDR2 YYNGEE. The CDR3 spans 17 residues. This CDR3 reads CASSWSSGHHTADTQYF. DNA for the CDR3: TGTGCCAGCAGCTGGAGCTCCGGACATCACACCGCAGATACGCAGTATTTT.

The V gene is TRBV27, the J gene TRBJ1-2, with D maybe TRBD1 (5 bases). In germline, CDR1 is MNHEY, CDR2 SMNVEV (reference sequence). The length of the CDR3 is 12 residues. The V gene lost 4 bases and the J gene lost 7 bases, with 10 bases spanning the gap. The CDR3 here is CASSSRVGGYTF. The DNA of the CDR3 is TGTGCCAGCAGTTCCAGGGTGGGTGGCTACACCTTC.

This chain links TRBV18 with TRBJ1-1, with TRBD1 matching 8 bases. Germline CDR1 reads KGHSH; CDR2 reads LQKENI. J gave up 1 base and V 2 bases, and 3 bases lay outside the gene matches. The CDR3 length is 15 residues. CDR3 in amino acids: CASSPTGTGNTEAFF. CDR3 bases: TGTGCCAGCTCACCAACCGGGACAGGGAACACTGAAGCTTTCTTT.

The rearrangement uses TRBV7-2 and TRBJ2-1, with 11 positions matching TRBD2. The germline gives CDR1 SGHTA, CDR2 FQGNSA. The CDR3 has 15 amino acids. The trim removed 5 bases at V and 4 bases at J, leaving 4 bases unmatched. The CDR3 loop reads CASSHRTSGYNEQFF. The DNA for the CDR3 is TGTGCCAGCAGCCATCGGACTAGCGGGTACAATGAGCAGTTCTTC.

This clone was detected only once. J is TRBJ1-6 and V is TRBV27; possible D gene TRBD1, 6 bases. V lost 6 bases and J lost 3, with 15 bases in between. This CDR3 contains 16 residues. CDR1 and CDR2 (germline): MNHEY, SMNVEV (reference sequence). CDR3 residues: CASSLQGSLYNSPLHF. In DNA, the CDR3 is TGTGCCAGCAGCCTACAGGGAAGCCTCTATAATTCACCCCTCCACTTT.

V is TRBV28 and J is TRBJ1-5; D remains ambiguous. With 8 bases removed from V and 3 bases from J, the gap between germline ends came to 8 bases. Germline-derived CDR1 and CDR2 are MDHEN and SYDVKM. CDR3 length equals 12 residues. In nucleotides, the CDR3 is TGTGCCAGCGCGAGCGACAATCAGCCCCAGCATTTT. This translates into CASASDNQPQHF.

CDR3 in DNA: TGTGCCAGTAGTGCAGGGGGACATCAGCCCCAGCATTTT. Protein product: CASSAGGHQPQHF. This chain links TRBV19 with TRBJ1-5; 7 bases fit TRBD1. The trim removed 5 bases at V and 5 bases at J, leaving 3 bases unmatched. The germline gives CDR1 LNHDA, CDR2 SQIVND (reference sequence). CDR3 length equals 13 residues.

The chain employs TRBV11-2 and TRBJ1-5; D is uncertain. Germline CDR1 SGHAT, CDR2 FQNNGV. The CDR3 is made up of 15 amino acids. The ends were cut back, 5 bases at V and 0 bases at J, with 11 bases in the middle. This chain's CDR3 is CASSLGGHSNQPQHF. The CDR3 DNA is TGTGCCAGCAGCCTGGGAGGGCATAGCAATCAGCCCCAGCATTTT.

This rearrangement joins TRBV7-9 to TRBJ1-2; D remains unclear. Germline V gene lookup returns CDR1 SEHNR and CDR2 FQNEAQ (reference sequence). The ends were cut back, 2 bases at V and 5 bases at J, with 12 bases in the middle. This CDR3 spans 14 amino acids. The CDR3 is CASSLIGPEYGYTF. CDR3 DNA sequence: TGTGCCAGCAGCTTAATAGGTCCGGAGTATGGCTACACCTTC.

The V call is TRBV4-2, the J call TRBJ1-1; 9 bases agree with TRBD1. J was trimmed by 3 bases and V by 3 bases; bases with no gene match: 2. The CDR3 contains 14 residues. The germline gives CDR1 LGHNA, CDR2 YNFKEQ. CDR3: CASSQGTGYTEAFF. The CDR3 DNA sequence: TGTGCCAGCAGCCAGGGGACAGGGTACACTGAAGCTTTCTTT.

The chain combines TRBV5-5 with TRBJ1-5; 7 bases are a match to TRBD1. Losses at the gene ends were 1 base for V and 3 bases for J; bases not matched to a gene: 4. The CDR3 runs 15 residues. Germline V gives CDR1 SGHKS, CDR2 YYEKEE (reference sequence). This CDR3 reads CASSLQGQTNQPQHF. The CDR3 DNA sequence: TGTGCCAGCAGCTTGCAGGGACAGACCAATCAGCCCCAGCATTTT.

The chain has TRBV5-1 and TRBJ1-1, with D maybe TRBD1 (6 bases). Looked up from germline, CDR1 is SGHRS and CDR2 is YFSETQ. This CDR3 has 14 residues. Trimming took 2 bases from V and 6 from J, leaving 14 bases between them. CDR3 in amino acids: CASSFLRGASEAFF. The CDR3 DNA reads TGCGCCAGCAGCTTCTTGCGGGGGGCCTCTGAAGCTTTCTTT.

The chain employs TRBV3-1 (or the pseudogene TRBV3-2) and TRBJ1-1; 7 nucleotides align to TRBD1. The trim removed 1 base at V and 4 bases at J, leaving 6 bases unmatched. The CDR3 covers 15 residues. Germline assignment: CDR1 LGHDT and CDR2 YNNKEL (reference sequence). CDR3 bases: TGTGCCAGCAGCCAAGGAGCAGGGGGTGGCACTGAAGCTTTCTTT. Translating it yields CASSQGAGGGTEAFF.

The chain recombines TRBV20-1 with TRBJ2-1; the D is unclear. This CDR3 is 11 amino acids long. The germline gives CDR1 DFQATT, CDR2 SNEGSKA (reference sequence). V was shortened by 4 bases and J by 9 bases, with 10 bases between the two germline ends. CDR3 DNA sequence: TGCAGTGCTAATTACTACGCTGAGCAGTTCTTC. It translates to CSANYYAEQFF.

The chain is built from TRBV30 and TRBJ2-2, with 10 bases lining up with TRBD1. The CDR3 loop spans 14 amino acids. The germline CDR1 and CDR2 sequences are GTSNPN and SVGIG (reference sequence). CDR3: CAALPGTGDRELFF. In DNA, the CDR3 is TGTGCTGCCCTCCCCGGGACAGGGGATAGGGAGCTGTTTTTT.

The V gene is TRBV3-1 (or the pseudogene TRBV3-2), the J gene TRBJ1-2; the D is unclear. CDR3 length: 12 residues. V lost 4 bases and J 4 bases, leaving 7 bases between the germline ends. The germline V gene has CDR1 LGHDT and CDR2 YNNKEL (reference sequence). CDR3 residues: CASSPSGYGYTF. The CDR3 nucleotides read TGTGCCAGCAGCCCTTCAGGCTATGGCTACACCTTC.

The chain employs TRBV7-3 and TRBJ2-3; D ambiguous. The CDR3 runs to 12 residues. The V gene lost 6 bases and the J gene lost 0 bases, with 4 bases spanning the gap. CDR1 is SGHTA, CDR2 FQGTGA, per germline. The CDR3 DNA follows: TGTGCCAGCAGTGCTAGCACAGATACGCAGTATTTT. Protein product: CASSASTDTQYF.